This entry concerns a single T cell receptor beta chain. This table comes from immunoSEQ multiplex PCR, and its TCRdb copy is limited to in-frame clones, with some not included. The data hold about 240,000 clones, with about 89% observed a single time. These data are taken from a study of blood T cell repertoires in COVID-19. CDR3 size: 14 residues. Germline V lookup: CDR1 SNHLY, CDR2 FYNNEI. V lost 4 bases, J lost 0 bases, and 7 bases lay in between. This clonotype originated in a woman aged 25 to 39 who had recovered from COVID-19. The specimen sequenced was PBMCs or T cells enriched from blood (not recorded which). This chain connects TRBV2 to TRBJ2-1, with unresolved D. The CDR3: CASSGQISYNEQFF. CDR3 bases: TGTGCCAGCAGTGGGCAGATCTCCTACAATGAGCAGTTCTTC.